These T cell receptor beta chains were read from a single sample in a study of cytomegalovirus exposure and HLA in healthy donors. Assay used: immunoSEQ multiplex PCR; TCRdb lists only in-frame clones, some missing. The sample shows 150,000 to 180,000 clones, about 86% of them seen only once. The sample was PBMCs. Receptors originate from a human donor in good health. Both conserved end residues are part of each CDR3. D genes are given only for firm matches. The listing skips clone size in some rows; elsewhere it reads once, few, many or a size class.

DNA: TGTGCCAGCAGTAGCACGGACAGGAACACCGGGGAGCTGTTTTTT
CDR3: CASSSTDRNTGELFF
V: TRBV27
size: .
J: TRBJ2-2
D: .

DNA: TGCGCCAGCAGAAACCCGGGACAGTTTTCACCCCTCCACTTT
CDR3: CASRNPGQFSPLHF
V: TRBV4-1
size: .
J: TRBJ1-6
D: TRBD1

DNA: TGTGCCAGCAGACTATTACAGGTCAACACTGAAGCTTTCTTT
CDR3: CASRLLQVNTEAFF
V: TRBV28
size: .
J: TRBJ1-1
D: .

DNA: TGTGCCATCGGGGGGGGGACTAGCGGGACTACAGATACGCAGTATTTT
CDR3: CAIGGGTSGTTDTQYF
V: TRBV10-3
size: .
J: TRBJ2-3
D: TRBD2

DNA: TGTGCCAGCAGTTTGTCGCTGGGACAGGGGGCCTACGAGCAGTACTTC
CDR3: CASSLSLGQGAYEQYF
V: TRBV28
size: .
J: TRBJ2-7
D: TRBD1

DNA: TGTGCCAGCAGCCCCAGCGGGTCCTACAATGAGCAGTTCTTC
CDR3: CASSPSGSYNEQFF
V: TRBV7-3
size: .
J: TRBJ2-1
D: .

DNA: TGCAGCGCCTCTGGCCTAGCGGGAGGAGACTCCTACAATGAGCAGTTCTTC
CDR3: CSASGLAGGDSYNEQFF
V: TRBV29-1
size: .
J: TRBJ2-1
D: TRBD2

DNA: TGTGCCAGCAGCCCCCGGACTAGCGGGAGGAAAGTGAACATTCAGTACTTC
CDR3: CASSPRTSGRKVNIQYF
V: TRBV7-2
size: .
J: TRBJ2-4
D: TRBD2

DNA: TGTGCCAGCAGCAGCAGGGGGCTTGGGACAGATACGCAGTATTTT
CDR3: CASSSRGLGTDTQYF
V: TRBV27
size: .
J: TRBJ2-3
D: TRBD1

DNA: TGTGCCAGCAGTTTCGACAGGGTCAATGAGCAGTTCTTC
CDR3: CASSFDRVNEQFF
V: TRBV27
size: .
J: TRBJ2-1
D: TRBD1

DNA: TGCAGCGTAGCGGGACTAGCGCGCTCCTACGAGCAGTACTTC
CDR3: CSVAGLARSYEQYF
V: TRBV29-1
size: .
J: TRBJ2-7
D: TRBD2

DNA: TGTGCCAGCAGCTTATGGGTAGCGGGGGGTAATGAGCAGTTCTTC
CDR3: CASSLWVAGGNEQFF
V: TRBV7-9
size: .
J: TRBJ2-1
D: TRBD2

DNA: TGTGCCAGCTCACCCCGTCGCCAAGGGGAAGAGACCCAGTACTTC
CDR3: CASSPRRQGEETQYF
V: TRBV18
size: .
J: TRBJ2-5
D: .

DNA: TGTGCCAGCAGCTTAGGACAGGGTTTCTACGAGCAGTACTTC
CDR3: CASSLGQGFYEQYF
V: TRBV11-2
size: .
J: TRBJ2-7
D: TRBD1

DNA: TGTGCCAGCACCACAGGTAGCAATCAGCCCCAGCATTTT
CDR3: CASTTGSNQPQHF
V: TRBV2
size: .
J: TRBJ1-5
D: .

DNA: TGTGCCAGCACTTTACAGGGAGGCAATCAGCCCCAGCATTTT
CDR3: CASTLQGGNQPQHF
V: TRBV2
size: .
J: TRBJ1-5
D: .

DNA: TGTGCCAGCTCACCAAATGGACAGGGTCCTCTTGAGCAGTACTTC
CDR3: CASSPNGQGPLEQYF
V: TRBV18
size: .
J: TRBJ2-7
D: TRBD1

DNA: TGTGCCAGCAGCTTAGAAACTGGACAGAATGGCTACACCTTC
CDR3: CASSLETGQNGYTF
V: TRBV7-9
size: .
J: TRBJ1-2
D: .

DNA: TGCGCCAGCAGCCAAGAAACAGGGGGGCCTCAGCCCCAGCATTTT
CDR3: CASSQETGGPQPQHF
V: TRBV4-3
size: .
J: TRBJ1-5
D: TRBD1

DNA: TGCGCCAGCAGTCGCGACCGGGTTGGGGAGCAGTACTTC
CDR3: CASSRDRVGEQYF
V: TRBV10-1
size: .
J: TRBJ2-7
D: .

DNA: TGTGCCATCAGTGAGTCGGCTGGGGGGTATGGCTACACCTTC
CDR3: CAISESAGGYGYTF
V: TRBV10-3
size: once
J: TRBJ1-2
D: .

DNA: TGTGCCAGCAGTTCGAAGAAGCGCTTCCAAGAGACCCAGTACTTC
CDR3: CASSSKKRFQETQYF
V: TRBV28
size: .
J: TRBJ2-5
D: .

DNA: TGCGCCAGCAGCCAAGATCTCGCTAGCGGGGGGCAAGAGACCCAGTACTTC
CDR3: CASSQDLASGGQETQYF
V: TRBV4-3
size: .
J: TRBJ2-5
D: TRBD2

DNA: TGCGCCAGCAGCTTGGACGGTTCGGTGGGCAATCAGCCCCAGCATTTT
CDR3: CASSLDGSVGNQPQHF
V: TRBV5-1
size: .
J: TRBJ1-5
D: .